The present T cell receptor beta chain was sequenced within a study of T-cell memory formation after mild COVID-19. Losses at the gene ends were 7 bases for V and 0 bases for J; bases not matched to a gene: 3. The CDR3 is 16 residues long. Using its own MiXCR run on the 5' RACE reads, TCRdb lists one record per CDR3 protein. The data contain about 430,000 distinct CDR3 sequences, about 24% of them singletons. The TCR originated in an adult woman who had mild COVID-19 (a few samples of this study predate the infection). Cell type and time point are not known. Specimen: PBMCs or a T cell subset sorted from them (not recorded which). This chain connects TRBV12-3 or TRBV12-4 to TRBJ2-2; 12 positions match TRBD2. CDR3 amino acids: CASTRTSGANTGELFF. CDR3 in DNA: TGTGCCAGCACCAGGACTAGCGGGGCGAACACCGGGGAGCTGTTTTTT.